A selection of T cell receptor beta chains follows, all from one sample in a study of blood T cells in healthy people across ages. MiXCR, run by TCRdb on the 5' RACE reads, gives a single entry per CDR3 protein. Of 700,000 to 900,000 distinct CDR3 sequences listed, 53% are singletons. The source material was blood. These receptors were collected from a man older than 75 in good health. Each CDR3 is given with its conserved first and last residue. The D gene is left open where the match is weak. Clone size is stated in some rows and not others, as once, few, many or a class when expanded.

V gene,J gene,clone size,D gene,CDR3 protein,CDR3 DNA
TRBV7-2,TRBJ2-7,once,-,CASSLPRLAQNSYEQYF,TGTGCCAGCAGCCTCCCTAGGCTAGCTCAAAACTCCTACGAGCAGTACTTC
TRBV5-1,TRBJ2-7,-,TRBD2,CASSISGNSYEQYF,TGCGCCAGCAGCATTAGCGGGAACTCCTACGAGCAGTACTTC
TRBV7-9,TRBJ1-2,-,TRBD1,CASSDGTGGRNYGCTF,TGTGCCAGCAGTGACGGAACAGGGGGCAGGAACTATGGCTGCACCTTC
TRBV2,TRBJ2-5,-,-,CASGTGLATQYF,TGTGCCAGCGGTACAGGGCTTGCGACCCAGTACTTC
TRBV7-3,TRBJ2-2,few,-,CASSLRRPTNTGELFF,TGTGCCAGCAGCTTAAGAAGACCGACAAACACCGGGGAGCTGTTTTTT
TRBV6-1,TRBJ2-1,-,-,CASRGVGGNEQFF,TGTGCCAGCAGGGGGGTGGGCGGGAATGAGCAGTTCTTC
TRBV6-5,TRBJ1-1,few,-,CASSYSSSNTEAFF,TGTGCCAGCAGTTACTCAAGCTCGAACACTGAAGCTTTCTTT
TRBV15,TRBJ2-7,few,-,CATSRDSRGDYEQYF,TGTGCCACCAGCAGAGACTCGCGGGGAGACTACGAGCAGTACTTC
TRBV20-1,TRBJ1-3,-,-,CSPTPGAFLYSSGNTIYF,TGCAGTCCTACCCCGGGGGCATTCCTTTACTCCTCTGGAAACACCATATATTTT
TRBV11-2,TRBJ2-5,-,TRBD2,CASSFSGGFSGIYEQYF,TGTGCCAGCAGTTTCTCCGGGGGGTTTAGCGGGATCTATGAGCAGTACTTC
TRBV28,TRBJ2-3,-,-,CASSFLTGEVDTQYF,TGTGCCAGCAGTTTTCTGACCGGAGAGGTAGATACGCAGTATTTT
TRBV5-1,TRBJ2-1,few,-,CASSTGASEYNEQFF,TGCGCCAGCAGCACTGGGGCTAGCGAGTACAATGAGCAGTTCTTC
TRBV24-1,TRBJ2-6,-,-,CATSDSPGAGANVLTF,TGTGCCACCAGTGACTCACCCGGAGCTGGGGCCAACGTCCTGACTTTC
TRBV20-1,TRBJ2-7,-,-,CSAVATYEQYF,TGCAGTGCGGTAGCTACCTACGAGCAGTACTTC
TRBV3-1,TRBJ1-3,-,-,CASSRGEGSLGGNTIYF,TGTGCCAGCAGCCGCGGGGAAGGCTCCTTGGGGGGAAACACCATATATTTT
TRBV20-1,TRBJ2-7,-,-,CSAVRSSSYEQYF,TGCAGTGCCGTTCGTAGTAGCTCCTACGAGCAGTACTTC
TRBV20-1,TRBJ2-7,-,TRBD1,CSAKGQGAPYEQYF,TGCAGTGCTAAAGGACAGGGGGCCCCCTACGAGCAGTACTTC
TRBV6-1,TRBJ2-1,-,-,CASSERLVGPTSYNEQFF,TGTGCCAGCAGTGAACGACTAGTTGGACCCACCTCCTACAATGAGCAGTTCTTC
TRBV14,TRBJ2-2,-,-,CASSQDWVGGELFF,TGTGCCAGCAGCCAGGACTGGGTCGGCGGGGAGCTGTTTTTT
TRBV11-2,TRBJ2-1,-,TRBD1,CASSFTPGGQGSYEQFF,TGTGCCAGCAGCTTCACCCCAGGCGGACAGGGGTCCTACGAGCAGTTCTTC
TRBV3-1,TRBJ1-2,-,-,CASSLRRAGYTF,TGTGCCAGCAGCCTCCGTCGGGCTGGCTACACCTTC
TRBV25-1,TRBJ2-5,-,-,CASSRGGETQYF,TGTGCCAGCAGCCGCGGAGGGGAGACCCAGTACTTC
TRBV12-3/TRBV12-4,TRBJ2-7,-,-,CASSDPGGGSYEQYF,TGTGCCAGCAGTGACCCTGGAGGCGGGTCCTACGAGCAGTACTTC
TRBV7-9,TRBJ1-5,few,-,CASSPDGIANQPQHF,TGTGCCAGCAGCCCCGACGGCATTGCTAATCAGCCCCAGCATTTT
TRBV7-3,TRBJ2-5,many,-,CASSSDSGPPETQYF,TGTGCCAGCAGCTCGGACAGTGGCCCACCAGAGACCCAGTACTTC
TRBV7-2,TRBJ2-2,-,-,CASSLGKANTGELFF,TGTGCCAGCAGCCTCGGGAAAGCGAACACCGGGGAGCTGTTTTTT
TRBV11-3,TRBJ2-7,-,TRBD1,CASSPDRGGEQYF,TGTGCCAGCAGCCCGGACAGGGGAGGCGAGCAGTACTTC
TRBV28,TRBJ2-1,-,-,CASSRGGEGRNEQFF,TGTGCCAGCAGCCGAGGGGGGGAGGGCCGCAATGAGCAGTTCTTC
TRBV25-1,TRBJ1-2,-,TRBD1,CASSRAGGVNYGYTF,TGTGCCAGCAGTCGGGCAGGGGGCGTTAACTATGGCTACACCTTC
TRBV20-1,TRBJ2-1,few,TRBD2,CSASLLAGTSEQFF,TGCAGTGCGAGCTTACTAGCGGGAACCTCCGAGCAGTTCTTC
TRBV28,TRBJ2-7,-,-,CASSVLTTYEQYF,TGTGCCAGCAGTGTATTAACAACTTACGAGCAGTACTTC
TRBV15,TRBJ1-4,-,-,CATSSWGNEKLFF,TGTGCCACCAGCAGTTGGGGTAATGAAAAACTGTTTTTT
TRBV9,TRBJ1-4,-,-,CASSVSMETNEKLFF,TGTGCCAGCAGCGTATCAATGGAGACTAATGAAAAACTGTTTTTT
TRBV24-1,TRBJ2-1,-,TRBD2,CATKASGRDEQFF,TGTGCCACCAAGGCTAGCGGGAGGGATGAGCAGTTCTTC
TRBV7-3,TRBJ2-1,-,-,CASSLDGGRLGEQFF,TGTGCCAGCAGCTTAGACGGCGGCAGGTTGGGTGAGCAGTTCTTC
TRBV7-2,TRBJ1-2,-,TRBD1,CASSPTRIRTGGDGYTF,TGTGCCAGCAGCCCAACCCGTATTCGGACAGGGGGCGACGGCTACACCTTC
TRBV29-1,TRBJ2-1,few,-,CSGQIARFEQFF,TGCAGCGGTCAGATTGCCAGGTTTGAGCAGTTCTTC
TRBV29-1,TRBJ2-7,-,-,CSGGWGYEQYF,TGCAGCGGGGGGTGGGGTTACGAGCAGTACTTC
TRBV30,TRBJ1-5,once,TRBD1,CAWSQAQGVNQPQHF,TGTGCCTGGAGTCAGGCGCAGGGGGTTAATCAGCCCCAGCATTTT
TRBV3-1,TRBJ2-5,-,-,CASSQGRGREYF,TGTGCCAGCAGCCAAGGGAGGGGCCGAGAGTACTTC
TRBV28,TRBJ2-1,-,TRBD1,CASRPGQGRYDEQFF,TGTGCCAGCAGGCCCGGACAGGGGAGGTACGATGAGCAGTTCTTC
TRBV7-2,TRBJ2-5,many,TRBD1,CASSPGTEETQYF,TGTGCCAGCAGCCCCGGGACAGAAGAGACCCAGTACTTC
TRBV28,TRBJ2-1,-,TRBD1,CASSSEGAHYNEQFF,TGTGCCAGCAGTTCTGAGGGGGCACACTACAATGAGCAGTTCTTC
TRBV7-3,TRBJ2-1,once,TRBD2,CASSSRTSGSGNEQFF,TGTGCCAGCAGCTCTCGGACTAGCGGGAGTGGCAATGAGCAGTTCTTC
TRBV15,TRBJ2-3,-,-,CATSVRTGTTDTQYF,TGTGCCACCAGCGTCAGGACCGGGACTACAGATACGCAGTATTTT
TRBV20-1,TRBJ2-5,-,TRBD1,CSARDLGQGVQPQYF,TGCAGTGCTAGAGATCTGGGACAGGGGGTACAGCCCCAGTACTTC
TRBV10-3,TRBJ2-7,-,-,CAIGGAGHYEQYF,TGTGCCATCGGAGGGGCAGGGCACTACGAGCAGTACTTC
TRBV6-1,TRBJ1-1,-,-,CASSVTRGDTEAFF,TGTGCCAGCAGTGTGACCCGGGGGGACACTGAAGCTTTCTTT